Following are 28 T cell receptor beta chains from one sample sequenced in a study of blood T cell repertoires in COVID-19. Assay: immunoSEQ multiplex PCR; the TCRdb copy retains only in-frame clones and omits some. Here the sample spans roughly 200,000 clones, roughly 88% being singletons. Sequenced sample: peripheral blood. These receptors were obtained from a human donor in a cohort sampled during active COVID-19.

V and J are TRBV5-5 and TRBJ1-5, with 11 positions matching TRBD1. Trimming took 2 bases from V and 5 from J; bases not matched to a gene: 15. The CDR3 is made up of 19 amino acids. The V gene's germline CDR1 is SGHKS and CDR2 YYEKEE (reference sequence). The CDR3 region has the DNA TGTGCCAGCAGCTTTCTGGACAGGGGGCGTAGCCCCCCGTATCAGCCCCAGCATTTT. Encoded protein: CASSFLDRGRSPPYQPQHF.

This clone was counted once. CDR3 region: CASSPNWGTSGTNEQFF. The CDR3 coding sequence is TGTGCCAGCAGCCCCAATTGGGGGACTAGCGGGACGAATGAGCAGTTCTTC. The chain combines TRBV7-2 with TRBJ2-1, with 13 bases matching TRBD2. J was trimmed by 7 bases and V by 5 bases; bases with no gene match: 11. The CDR3 contains 17 residues. Germline loops: CDR1 SGHTA, CDR2 FQGNSA.

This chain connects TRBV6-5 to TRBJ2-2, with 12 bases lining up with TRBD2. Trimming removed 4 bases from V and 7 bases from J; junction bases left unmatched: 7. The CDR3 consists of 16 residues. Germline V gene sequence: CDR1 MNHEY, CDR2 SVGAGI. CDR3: CASSSARLAGVGELFF. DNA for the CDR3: TGTGCCAGCAGTTCCGCCCGACTAGCGGGAGTCGGGGAGCTGTTTTTT.

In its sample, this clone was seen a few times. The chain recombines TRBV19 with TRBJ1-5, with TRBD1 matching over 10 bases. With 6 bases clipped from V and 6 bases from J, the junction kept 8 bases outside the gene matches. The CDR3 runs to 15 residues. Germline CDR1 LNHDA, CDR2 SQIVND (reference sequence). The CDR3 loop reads CASRLGQGPGQPQHF. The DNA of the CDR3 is TGTGCCAGTAGATTGGGACAGGGGCCAGGTCAGCCCCAGCATTTT. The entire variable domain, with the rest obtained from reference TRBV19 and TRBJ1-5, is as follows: DGGITQSPKYLFRKEGQNVTLSCEQNLNHDAMYWYRQDPGQGLRLIYYSQIVNDFQKGDIAEGYSVSREKKESFPLTVTSAQKNPTAFYLCASRLGQGPGQPQHFGDGTRLSIL.

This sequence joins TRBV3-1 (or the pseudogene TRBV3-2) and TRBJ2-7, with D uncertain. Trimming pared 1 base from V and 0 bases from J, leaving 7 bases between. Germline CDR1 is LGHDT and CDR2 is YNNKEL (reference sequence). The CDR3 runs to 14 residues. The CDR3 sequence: CASSQGFSSYEQYF. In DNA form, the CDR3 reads TGTGCCAGCAGCCAAGGTTTCAGCTCCTACGAGCAGTACTTC.

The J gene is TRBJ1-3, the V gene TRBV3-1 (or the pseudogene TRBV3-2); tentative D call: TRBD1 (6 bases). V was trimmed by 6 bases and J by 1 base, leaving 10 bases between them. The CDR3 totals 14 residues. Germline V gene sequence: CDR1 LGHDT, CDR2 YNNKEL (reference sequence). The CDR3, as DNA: TGTGCCAGCAGTCTACAGGGATCTGGAAACACCATATATTTT. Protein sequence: CASSLQGSGNTIYF.

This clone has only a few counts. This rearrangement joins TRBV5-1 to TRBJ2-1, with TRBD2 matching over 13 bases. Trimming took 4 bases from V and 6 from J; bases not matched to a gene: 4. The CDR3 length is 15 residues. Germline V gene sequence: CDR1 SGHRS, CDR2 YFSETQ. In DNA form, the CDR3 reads TGCGCCAGCAGCAGACTAGCGGGAGGTTCCAATGAGCAGTTCTTC. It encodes CASSRLAGGSNEQFF.

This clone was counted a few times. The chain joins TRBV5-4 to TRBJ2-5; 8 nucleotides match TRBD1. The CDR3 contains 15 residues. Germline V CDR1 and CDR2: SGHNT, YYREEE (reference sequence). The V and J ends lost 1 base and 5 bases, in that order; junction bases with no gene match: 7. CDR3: CASSLSGQVGETQYF. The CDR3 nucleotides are TGTGCCAGCAGCTTGTCGGGACAGGTGGGGGAGACCCAGTACTTC.

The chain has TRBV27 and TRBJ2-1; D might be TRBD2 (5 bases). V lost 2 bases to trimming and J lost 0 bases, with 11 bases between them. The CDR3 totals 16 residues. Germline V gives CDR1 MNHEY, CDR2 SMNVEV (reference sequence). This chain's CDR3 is CASSLVEGSSYNEQFF. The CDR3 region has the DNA TGTGCCAGCAGTTTAGTGGAAGGGAGCTCCTACAATGAGCAGTTCTTC.

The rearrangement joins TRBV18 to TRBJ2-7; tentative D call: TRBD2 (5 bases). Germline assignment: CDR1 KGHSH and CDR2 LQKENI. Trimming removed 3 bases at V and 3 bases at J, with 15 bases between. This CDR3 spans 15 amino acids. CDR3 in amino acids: CASSPPKYSGYEQYF. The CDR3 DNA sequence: TGTGCCAGCTCACCCCCGAAATACAGCGGCTACGAGCAGTACTTC.

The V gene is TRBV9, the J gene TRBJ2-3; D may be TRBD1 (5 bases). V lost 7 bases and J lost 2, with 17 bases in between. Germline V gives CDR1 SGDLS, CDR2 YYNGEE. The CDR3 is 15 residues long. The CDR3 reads CASQLAPTATDTQYF. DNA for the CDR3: TGTGCCAGCCAGCTCGCCCCGACAGCCACAGATACGCAGTATTTT.

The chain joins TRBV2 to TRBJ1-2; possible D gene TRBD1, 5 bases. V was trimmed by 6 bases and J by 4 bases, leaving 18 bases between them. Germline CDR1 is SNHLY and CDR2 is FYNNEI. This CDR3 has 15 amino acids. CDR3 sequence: CASSLLGVTSYGYTF. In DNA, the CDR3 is TGTGCCAGCAGCCTCCTAGGGGTTACGAGCTATGGCTACACCTTC.

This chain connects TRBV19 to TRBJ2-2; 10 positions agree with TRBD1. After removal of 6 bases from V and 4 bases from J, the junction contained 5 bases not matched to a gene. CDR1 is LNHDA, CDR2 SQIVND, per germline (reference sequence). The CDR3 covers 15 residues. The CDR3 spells CASRTGQGSTGELFF. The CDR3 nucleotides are TGTGCCAGTAGGACGGGACAGGGGTCCACCGGGGAGCTGTTTTTT.

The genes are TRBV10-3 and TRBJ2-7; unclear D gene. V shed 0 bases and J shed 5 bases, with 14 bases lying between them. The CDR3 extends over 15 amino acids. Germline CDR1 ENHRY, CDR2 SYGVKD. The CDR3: CAISESGPLKNEQYF. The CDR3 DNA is TGTGCCATCAGTGAGTCTGGGCCGCTTAAGAACGAGCAGTACTTC.

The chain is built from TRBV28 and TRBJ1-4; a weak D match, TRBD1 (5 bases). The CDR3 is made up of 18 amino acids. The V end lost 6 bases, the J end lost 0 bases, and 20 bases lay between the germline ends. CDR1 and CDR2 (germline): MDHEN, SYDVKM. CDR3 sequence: CASSPGRGVPSTNEKLFF. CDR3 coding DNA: TGTGCCAGCAGCCCCGGACGGGGGGTTCCCTCAACTAATGAAAAACTGTTTTTT.

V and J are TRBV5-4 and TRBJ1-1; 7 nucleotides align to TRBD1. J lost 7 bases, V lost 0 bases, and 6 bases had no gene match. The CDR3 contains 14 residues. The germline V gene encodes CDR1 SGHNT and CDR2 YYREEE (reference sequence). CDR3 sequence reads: CASSLGRGQGEAFF. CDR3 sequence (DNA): TGTGCCAGCAGCTTGGGGAGGGGGCAGGGTGAAGCTTTCTTT.

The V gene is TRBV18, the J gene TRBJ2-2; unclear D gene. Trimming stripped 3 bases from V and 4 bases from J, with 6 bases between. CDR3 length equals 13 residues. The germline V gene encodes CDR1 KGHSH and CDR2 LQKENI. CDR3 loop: CASSPAFTGELFF. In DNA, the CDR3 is TGTGCCAGCTCACCGGCATTCACCGGGGAGCTGTTTTTT.

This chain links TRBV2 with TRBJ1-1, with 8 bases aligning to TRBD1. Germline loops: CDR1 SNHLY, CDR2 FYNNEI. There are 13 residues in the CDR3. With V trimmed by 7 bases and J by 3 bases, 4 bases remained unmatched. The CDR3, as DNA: TGTGCCAGCAACTCAGGGGGCCACACTGAAGCTTTCTTT. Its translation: CASNSGGHTEAFF.

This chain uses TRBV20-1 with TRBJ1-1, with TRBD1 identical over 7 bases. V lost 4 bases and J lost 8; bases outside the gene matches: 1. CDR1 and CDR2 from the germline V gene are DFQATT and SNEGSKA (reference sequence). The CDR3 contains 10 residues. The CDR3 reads CSAKDREAFF. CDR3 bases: TGCAGTGCTAAGGACAGGGAAGCTTTCTTT.

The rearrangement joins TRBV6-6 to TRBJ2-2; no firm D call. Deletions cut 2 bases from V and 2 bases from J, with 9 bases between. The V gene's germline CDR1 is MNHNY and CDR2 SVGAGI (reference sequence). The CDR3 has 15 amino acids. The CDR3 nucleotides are TGTGCCAGCAGTTACACTAATACAAACACCGGGGAGCTGTTTTTT. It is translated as CASSYTNTNTGELFF.

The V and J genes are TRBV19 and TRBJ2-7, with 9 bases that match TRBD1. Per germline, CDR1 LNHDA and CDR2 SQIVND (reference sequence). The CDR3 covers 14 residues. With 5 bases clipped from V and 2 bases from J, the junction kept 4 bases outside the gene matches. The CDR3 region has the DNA TGTGCCAGTAGTTGGGACAGGGCCGCCTACGAGCAGTACTTC. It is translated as CASSWDRAAYEQYF.

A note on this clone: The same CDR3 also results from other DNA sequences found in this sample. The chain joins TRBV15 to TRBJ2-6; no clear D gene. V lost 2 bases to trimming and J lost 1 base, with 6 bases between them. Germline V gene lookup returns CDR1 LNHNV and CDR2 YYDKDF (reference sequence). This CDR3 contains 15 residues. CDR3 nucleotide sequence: TGTGCCACCAGCAGACCTTCGTCTGGGGCCAACGTCCTGACTTTC. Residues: CATSRPSSGANVLTF.

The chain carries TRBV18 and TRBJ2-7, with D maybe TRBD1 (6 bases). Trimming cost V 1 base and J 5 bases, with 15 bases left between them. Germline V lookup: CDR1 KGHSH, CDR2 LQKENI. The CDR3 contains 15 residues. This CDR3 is CASSPLVAPGDEQYF. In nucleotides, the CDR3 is TGTGCCAGCTCACCACTAGTTGCCCCAGGGGACGAGCAGTACTTC.

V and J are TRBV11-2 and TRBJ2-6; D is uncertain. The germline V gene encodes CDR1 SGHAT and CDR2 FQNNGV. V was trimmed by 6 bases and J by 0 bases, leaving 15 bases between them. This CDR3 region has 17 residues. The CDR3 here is CASSTLAGSSGANVLTF. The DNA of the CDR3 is TGTGCCAGCAGTACATTAGCTGGGTCCTCTGGGGCCAACGTCCTGACTTTC.

CDR3 region: CASSQETLWGSSSYNEQFF. Written as DNA, the CDR3 is TGTGCCAGCAGCCAAGAAACTCTCTGGGGCTCGAGCTCCTACAATGAGCAGTTCTTC. The chain couples TRBV4-2 to TRBJ2-1; weak D call: TRBD1 (5 bases). Germline values: CDR1 LGHNA, CDR2 YNFKEQ. Trimming stripped 0 bases from V and 0 bases from J, with 18 bases between. This CDR3 is 19 amino acids long.

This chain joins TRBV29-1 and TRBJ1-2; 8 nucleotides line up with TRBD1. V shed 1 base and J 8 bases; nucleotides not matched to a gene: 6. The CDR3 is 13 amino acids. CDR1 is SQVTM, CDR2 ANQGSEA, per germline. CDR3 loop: CSVEVLTGVGYTF. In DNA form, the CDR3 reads TGCAGCGTTGAAGTACTGACAGGGGTAGGCTACACCTTC.

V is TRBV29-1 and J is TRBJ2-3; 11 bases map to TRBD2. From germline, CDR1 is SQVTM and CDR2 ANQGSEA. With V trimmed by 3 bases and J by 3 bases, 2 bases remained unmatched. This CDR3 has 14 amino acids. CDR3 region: CSVDPSGRTDTQYF. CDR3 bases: TGCAGCGTTGATCCTAGCGGGAGGACAGATACGCAGTATTTT.

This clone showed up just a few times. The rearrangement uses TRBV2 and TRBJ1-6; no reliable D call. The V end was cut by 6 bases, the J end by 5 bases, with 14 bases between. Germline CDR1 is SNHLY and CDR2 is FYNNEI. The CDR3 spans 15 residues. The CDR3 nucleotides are TGTGCCAGCAGATTCCGGGAACTAGATAATTCACCCCTCCACTTT. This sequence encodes CASRFRELDNSPLHF.